The rows below give T cell receptor beta chains drawn from one sample of a study of OX40 agonist ivuxolimab in advanced cancers. The assay was immunoSEQ multiplex PCR, and TCRdb's table has in-frame clones only and misses some. This sample has 45,000 to 65,000 clones, with over 70% found just once. Specimen: CD4+ or CD8+ T cells sorted from blood, collected in a trial of the OX40 agonist ivuxolimab. The source of these receptors is an adult with an advanced solid tumor such as melanoma, head and neck, liver or kidney cancer. Each CDR3 is given with its conserved first and last residue. Fields, in order: CDR3 DNA, CDR3 protein, J gene, D gene, V gene, clone size. A D gene is named only where the DNA matches it firmly. Rows give clone size only sometimes, using once, few, many, or a class for an expanded clone.

CDR3nt: TGTGCCAGCTCACCGGACAGGGGGTTTGAAGCTTTCTTT
CDR3aa: CASSPDRGFEAFF
j_gene: TRBJ1-1
d_gene: TRBD1
v_gene: TRBV18
abundance: -

CDR3nt: TGTGCCAGCAGCCTACAGGAATATCAGCCCCAGCATTTT
CDR3aa: CASSLQEYQPQHF
j_gene: TRBJ1-5
d_gene: -
v_gene: TRBV5-8
abundance: few

CDR3nt: TGTGCCAGCAGTCCACACGGTTCTGGAAACACCATATATTTT
CDR3aa: CASSPHGSGNTIYF
j_gene: TRBJ1-3
d_gene: -
v_gene: TRBV6-6
abundance: -

CDR3nt: TGTGCCAGCAGTTGGGGGGGGCGGAATGAGCAGTTCTTC
CDR3aa: CASSWGGRNEQFF
j_gene: TRBJ2-1
d_gene: -
v_gene: TRBV28
abundance: -

CDR3nt: TGTGCCAGTAGTATTGGCGGCAAAAAACTGTTTTTT
CDR3aa: CASSIGGKKLFF
j_gene: TRBJ1-4
d_gene: -
v_gene: TRBV19
abundance: few

CDR3nt: TGCGCCAGCAGTGATATAGCGGGAGGGCCAGACATTCAGTACTTC
CDR3aa: CASSDIAGGPDIQYF
j_gene: TRBJ2-4
d_gene: TRBD2
v_gene: TRBV10-2
abundance: -

CDR3nt: TGCGCCAGCAGCTTGGTGACTGGGGGCGGCGGCGAAAAACTGTTTTTT
CDR3aa: CASSLVTGGGGEKLFF
j_gene: TRBJ1-4
d_gene: -
v_gene: TRBV5-1
abundance: -

CDR3nt: TGTGCCAGCAGCTTAGCGACTAGCGGGGGGCGGGAGACCCAGTACTTC
CDR3aa: CASSLATSGGRETQYF
j_gene: TRBJ2-5
d_gene: TRBD2
v_gene: TRBV11-2
abundance: -

CDR3nt: TGTGCCAGCAGCCCGAGGGCAGGCGGCGATACGCAGTATTTT
CDR3aa: CASSPRAGGDTQYF
j_gene: TRBJ2-3
d_gene: -
v_gene: TRBV9
abundance: -

CDR3nt: TGCGCCAGCAGCAACAGGGGGGAGACTAATGAAAAACTGTTTTTT
CDR3aa: CASSNRGETNEKLFF
j_gene: TRBJ1-4
d_gene: TRBD1
v_gene: TRBV5-1
abundance: -

CDR3nt: TGTGCCAGTTCAGATGGGAGGTCCTACAATGAGCAGTTCTTC
CDR3aa: CASSDGRSYNEQFF
j_gene: TRBJ2-1
d_gene: -
v_gene: TRBV19
abundance: -

CDR3nt: TGTGCCGGCAGTACAGGGACGGTTAATCAGCCCCAGCATTTT
CDR3aa: CAGSTGTVNQPQHF
j_gene: TRBJ1-5
d_gene: -
v_gene: TRBV28
abundance: -

CDR3nt: TGTGCCAGCAGTTTATACAGTCTAGGCTATGGCTACATCTTC
CDR3aa: CASSLYSLGYGYIF
j_gene: TRBJ1-2
d_gene: -
v_gene: TRBV7-2
abundance: -

CDR3nt: TGTGCCAGTAGGACAGGGGGCGTCTATCTAGGCAATCAGCCCCAGCATTTT
CDR3aa: CASRTGGVYLGNQPQHF
j_gene: TRBJ1-5
d_gene: TRBD1
v_gene: TRBV19
abundance: -

CDR3nt: TGCAGCGTTGAAAGGACAGTGAACACTGAAGCTTTCTTT
CDR3aa: CSVERTVNTEAFF
j_gene: TRBJ1-1
d_gene: -
v_gene: TRBV29-1
abundance: -

CDR3nt: TGTGCCAGCAGCTTAGCGACAGGGACTTTTTACGAGCAGTACTTC
CDR3aa: CASSLATGTFYEQYF
j_gene: TRBJ2-7
d_gene: -
v_gene: TRBV7-2
abundance: -

CDR3nt: TGCAGTGCCGGCCTTAACTATGGCTACACCTTC
CDR3aa: CSAGLNYGYTF
j_gene: TRBJ1-2
d_gene: -
v_gene: TRBV20-1
abundance: -

CDR3nt: TGTGCCAGCAGTGAAGTTGACGTCGGGACTGAAGCTTTCTTT
CDR3aa: CASSEVDVGTEAFF
j_gene: TRBJ1-1
d_gene: -
v_gene: TRBV6-1
abundance: few

CDR3nt: TGTGCCAGCAGTTTGTCCGGTCAGCCCCAGCATTTT
CDR3aa: CASSLSGQPQHF
j_gene: TRBJ1-5
d_gene: -
v_gene: TRBV28
abundance: -

CDR3nt: TGTGCCAGTAGTATAGAAGCGGGCTTGGGGAACTATGGCTACACCTTC
CDR3aa: CASSIEAGLGNYGYTF
j_gene: TRBJ1-2
d_gene: -
v_gene: TRBV19
abundance: -

CDR3nt: TGTGCCAGCAGTGACCGGACAGGGGGTGGAAACACCATATATTTT
CDR3aa: CASSDRTGGGNTIYF
j_gene: TRBJ1-3
d_gene: TRBD1
v_gene: TRBV2
abundance: -

CDR3nt: TGTGCCAGCAGCTTGAGTAGAGGGTACAGTCAGCCCCAGCATTTT
CDR3aa: CASSLSRGYSQPQHF
j_gene: TRBJ1-5
d_gene: -
v_gene: TRBV5-6
abundance: once

CDR3nt: TGTGCCAGCTCACGGGTCTTTGAGGCAACTAATGAAAAACTGTTTTTT
CDR3aa: CASSRVFEATNEKLFF
j_gene: TRBJ1-4
d_gene: -
v_gene: TRBV18
abundance: -

CDR3nt: TGTGCCACCAGCAGAGATAGGGGTTCCACAGATACGCAGTATTTT
CDR3aa: CATSRDRGSTDTQYF
j_gene: TRBJ2-3
d_gene: -
v_gene: TRBV15
abundance: -

CDR3nt: TGTGCCAGCAGTTTATCCAGGCGGACTGAAAAACTGTTTTTT
CDR3aa: CASSLSRRTEKLFF
j_gene: TRBJ1-4
d_gene: -
v_gene: TRBV28
abundance: -

CDR3nt: TGTGCCAGCAGCCCTATATCAGTAACCATATATTTT
CDR3aa: CASSPISVTIYF
j_gene: TRBJ1-3
d_gene: -
v_gene: TRBV5-8
abundance: -

CDR3nt: TGCGCCAGCAGCTCACAGGGTGGCAATGAGCAGTTCTTC
CDR3aa: CASSSQGGNEQFF
j_gene: TRBJ2-1
d_gene: -
v_gene: TRBV5-1
abundance: -

CDR3nt: TGTGCCAGCAGCTTTGGGACAGGGGAATACGAGCAGTACTTC
CDR3aa: CASSFGTGEYEQYF
j_gene: TRBJ2-7
d_gene: TRBD1
v_gene: TRBV5-6
abundance: -

CDR3nt: TGTGCCAGCAGCTTATTGGGCAGTCGCCCCGGGGAGCTGTTTTTT
CDR3aa: CASSLLGSRPGELFF
j_gene: TRBJ2-2
d_gene: -
v_gene: TRBV11-1
abundance: -

CDR3nt: TGTGCCAGCAGTGGTGAGGGAAGGAAGAGTACTGAAGCTTTCTTT
CDR3aa: CASSGEGRKSTEAFF
j_gene: TRBJ1-1
d_gene: -
v_gene: TRBV2
abundance: -

CDR3nt: TGTGCCTCGTCAACAGGGGGCGCGGACACTGAAGCTTTCTTT
CDR3aa: CASSTGGADTEAFF
j_gene: TRBJ1-1
d_gene: TRBD1
v_gene: TRBV30
abundance: -

CDR3nt: TGCGCCAGCAGCTCGACGGGGCTCACTGGAAACACCATATATTTT
CDR3aa: CASSSTGLTGNTIYF
j_gene: TRBJ1-3
d_gene: -
v_gene: TRBV5-1
abundance: -

CDR3nt: TGTGCCAGTAGTGAATCGGGACTAGCGGGTCCGGTAGGGTTCTTC
CDR3aa: CASSESGLAGPVGFF
j_gene: TRBJ2-1
d_gene: TRBD2
v_gene: TRBV19
abundance: -

CDR3nt: TGTGCCAGCAGCCCGGGCCAGATAGTCCAAGAGACCCAGTACTTC
CDR3aa: CASSPGQIVQETQYF
j_gene: TRBJ2-5
d_gene: -
v_gene: TRBV5-8
abundance: -

CDR3nt: TGTGCCAGCAGGTCAGACAGGGAAACGGGGGAGCAGTTCTTC
CDR3aa: CASRSDRETGEQFF
j_gene: TRBJ2-1
d_gene: TRBD1
v_gene: TRBV2
abundance: -

CDR3nt: TGTGCCAGCAGTGAAGCCCCTTGGGGGGGGTCGAACACTGAAGCTTTCTTT
CDR3aa: CASSEAPWGGSNTEAFF
j_gene: TRBJ1-1
d_gene: -
v_gene: TRBV2
abundance: -

CDR3nt: TGTGCCAGCAGTGGGCAGAAACAAGAGACCCAGTACTTC
CDR3aa: CASSGQKQETQYF
j_gene: TRBJ2-5
d_gene: -
v_gene: TRBV27
abundance: -

CDR3nt: TGTGCCAGTAGTATATTGGGGACGGGAACTACAGATACGCAGTATTTT
CDR3aa: CASSILGTGTTDTQYF
j_gene: TRBJ2-3
d_gene: -
v_gene: TRBV19
abundance: once

CDR3nt: TGTGCCAGCAGTGACGTAGGGGGAAACTCCTACGAGCAGTACTTC
CDR3aa: CASSDVGGNSYEQYF
j_gene: TRBJ2-7
d_gene: -
v_gene: TRBV2
abundance: -

CDR3nt: TGTGCCAGCAGCTTGGGACCGACGGATGAGCAGTTCTTC
CDR3aa: CASSLGPTDEQFF
j_gene: TRBJ2-1
d_gene: -
v_gene: TRBV5-5
abundance: -

CDR3nt: TGTGCCAGCAGCCCATACCAGACAGGGGAGACCCAGTACTTC
CDR3aa: CASSPYQTGETQYF
j_gene: TRBJ2-5
d_gene: TRBD1
v_gene: TRBV7-2
abundance: -

CDR3nt: TGTGCCAGCAGGACCGACCAATCCAGGAACACTGAAGCTTTCTTT
CDR3aa: CASRTDQSRNTEAFF
j_gene: TRBJ1-1
d_gene: -
v_gene: TRBV27
abundance: -

CDR3nt: TGTGCCAGCAGTAAAGAAAGAGGTCAGCCCCAGCATTTT
CDR3aa: CASSKERGQPQHF
j_gene: TRBJ1-5
d_gene: -
v_gene: TRBV6-4
abundance: once

CDR3nt: TGTGCCAGCAGCGTAGACAGCGGGAGTAGCGAGACCCAGTACTTC
CDR3aa: CASSVDSGSSETQYF
j_gene: TRBJ2-5
d_gene: TRBD2
v_gene: TRBV9
abundance: -

CDR3nt: TGTGCCAGCAGCCTTATTGGGGATGAAAAACTGTTTTTT
CDR3aa: CASSLIGDEKLFF
j_gene: TRBJ1-4
d_gene: -
v_gene: TRBV5-5
abundance: -

CDR3nt: TGTGCCAGCAGTTACGGTGTTCAAAGGGTTTCACCCCTCCACTTT
CDR3aa: CASSYGVQRVSPLHF
j_gene: TRBJ1-6
d_gene: -
v_gene: TRBV6-5
abundance: -

CDR3nt: TGTGCCAGCAGTGTAAGTCTAGCGGCTACCTACAATGAGCAGTTCTTC
CDR3aa: CASSVSLAATYNEQFF
j_gene: TRBJ2-1
d_gene: TRBD2
v_gene: TRBV6-1
abundance: -

CDR3nt: TGTGCCAGCAGCTGGTCGGGAGGCGGCTCCTACGAGCAGTACTTC
CDR3aa: CASSWSGGGSYEQYF
j_gene: TRBJ2-7
d_gene: TRBD2
v_gene: TRBV7-8
abundance: -

CDR3nt: TGTGCCAGCTCACTACGGACAGGGGCGACGAGCACTGAAGCTTTCTTT
CDR3aa: CASSLRTGATSTEAFF
j_gene: TRBJ1-1
d_gene: TRBD1
v_gene: TRBV18
abundance: -

CDR3nt: TGCGCCAGCAGCCAAGTCCCCGGGACAGGGGGTAGAGAATCACCCCTCCACTTT
CDR3aa: CASSQVPGTGGRESPLHF
j_gene: TRBJ1-6
d_gene: TRBD1
v_gene: TRBV4-1
abundance: -

CDR3nt: TGCAGTGCTAGAGAGGGGGCTGGCTACACCTTC
CDR3aa: CSAREGAGYTF
j_gene: TRBJ1-2
d_gene: -
v_gene: TRBV20-1
abundance: -

CDR3nt: TGTGCCAGCAGCTCCGGGGCTTTGAACACTGAAGCTTTCTTT
CDR3aa: CASSSGALNTEAFF
j_gene: TRBJ1-1
d_gene: -
v_gene: TRBV5-6
abundance: -

CDR3nt: TGTGCCAGCAGCCGTGGGGGGTCCGGGGCCAACGTCCTGACTTTC
CDR3aa: CASSRGGSGANVLTF
j_gene: TRBJ2-6
d_gene: -
v_gene: TRBV7-7
abundance: -

CDR3nt: TGTGCCAGCAGTTCGGTGACAGGGGGCCAAGGCTACACCTTC
CDR3aa: CASSSVTGGQGYTF
j_gene: TRBJ1-2
d_gene: TRBD1
v_gene: TRBV2
abundance: -